The TCR beta chain under discussion was sequenced for a study of Graves' ophthalmopathy and Graves' hyperthyroidism. Study-wide background: At the time of initial diagnosis and before any treatment, peripheral blood was collected. Study findings and constraints: Blood also held most thyroid clonotypes expanded above 0.001 frequency.

Other autoimmune diseases, uncontrolled infections, pregnancy or lactation ruled patients out of participation. Physicians reached a diagnosis by relying on clinical symptoms, serum thyroxine, TRAb, thyroid ultrasound and orbital computed tomography. In the case of this clonotype: Its antigen is still unknown.

Investigators amplified TCR beta CDR3 regions from RNA transcripts. HTBI-primed RT-PCR formed the first round, and a multiplex PCR formed the second. TCRdb fed the multiplex PCR reads into MiXCR, producing one record per CDR3 protein. The profile covers roughly 160,000 distinct CDR3 sequences, with 39% appearing a single time and 7.5% to 10% taken by the ten largest. The CDR3 contains 16 residues. The germline gives CDR1 SGHTA, CDR2 FQGNSA. The ends lost 1 base at V and 4 bases at J; junction bases unmatched: 9. The genes are TRBV7-2 and TRBJ2-7; TRBD1 aligns across 8 bases. The origin of this receptor is a man younger than 45 with Graves' ophthalmopathy. The sample consisted of peripheral blood. Here the CDR3 reads CASSLGAGGAGYEQYF. CDR3 bases: TGTGCCAGCAGCTTAGGGGCAGGGGGCGCGGGATACGAGCAGTACTTC. Looking up the rest from reference TRBV7-2 and TRBJ2-7 gives the full variable domain: GAGVSQSPSNKVTEKGKDVELRCDPISGHTALYWYRQSLGQGLEFLIYFQGNSAPDKSGLPSDRFSAERTGGSVSTLTIQRTQQEDSAVYLCASSLGAGGAGYEQYFGPGTRLTVT.